The rows below give T cell receptor beta chains drawn from one sample of a study of shared clonotypes between healthy human individuals. Some clones are missing from TCRdb's copy, which holds only in-frame ones; the method was immunoSEQ multiplex PCR. The data contain some 1.1 million clones, 70% to 80% of them singletons. Sequenced sample: memory CD4+ T cells from PBMCs. These receptors were taken from a man between 18 and 35 years old in good health. Some clones in this sample may be carry-over from other donors' samples. Both conserved end residues are part of each CDR3. A D gene is named only where the DNA matches it firmly. Some rows mark clone size as missing; the rest say once, few, many or name a class of expanded clone.

TRBD1	TRBV27	once	TRBJ1-2	TGTGCCAGCAGTTTCGACAGGGTCGGGGGTACGAACGGCTACACCTTC	CASSFDRVGGTNGYTF
NA	TRBV15	NA	TRBJ1-1	TGTGCCACCAGCAGAAATAAGGGGGGCACTGAAGCTTTCTTT	CATSRNKGGTEAFF
NA	TRBV11-2	NA	TRBJ2-5	TGTGCCAGCAGCTTAGAGGGACGGGATGAGACCCAGTACTTC	CASSLEGRDETQYF
TRBD1	TRBV5-1	NA	TRBJ1-5	TGCGCCAGCAGCTTAGGGGGGACAGGGGTTGAGGCCCAGCATTTT	CASSLGGTGVEAQHF
NA	TRBV4-2	NA	TRBJ2-2	TGTGCCAGCAGCCACGGGAGGAACACCGGGGAGCTGTTTTTT	CASSHGRNTGELFF
TRBD1	TRBV7-2	NA	TRBJ2-7	TGTGCCAGCAGCTTAGCGAAAATACGGGACAGAGGCCACGAGCAGTACTTC	CASSLAKIRDRGHEQYF
NA	TRBV6-1	NA	TRBJ2-3	TGTGCCAGCAGTGAGGTCCTAGTGGCAGATACGCAGTATTTT	CASSEVLVADTQYF
NA	TRBV6-1	NA	TRBJ1-4	TGTGCCAGCAGTGCGGGTTTTTCTGCTAATGAAAAACTGTTTTTT	CASSAGFSANEKLFF
TRBD1	TRBV23-1	NA	TRBJ1-5	TGCGCCAGCAGTCAATGCCGGACAGGGGCCAGGGCAAGCAATCAGCCCCAGCATTTT	CASSQCRTGARASNQPQHF
TRBD2	TRBV28	NA	TRBJ2-7	TGTGCCAGCAGCTCCGCGACAGGGACTAGCGGGAGTCACTCCTACGAGCAGTACTTC	CASSSATGTSGSHSYEQYF
NA	TRBV5-4	NA	TRBJ1-1	TGTGCCAGCAGCTTGGGGGGGTTCAGGGACACTGAAGCTTTCTTT	CASSLGGFRDTEAFF
NA	TRBV5-1	NA	TRBJ1-5	TGCGCCAGCATCGAATGGAGCAATCAGCCCCAGCATTTT	CASIEWSNQPQHF
TRBD1	TRBV5-1	NA	TRBJ1-2	TGCGCCAGCAGCTTGGGCGGGACAGGACCACCTAACTATGGCTACACCTTC	CASSLGGTGPPNYGYTF
NA	TRBV28	NA	TRBJ2-7	TGTGCCAGCAGTTTATTGGGCCAGATCTACGAGCAGTACTTC	CASSLLGQIYEQYF
TRBD1	TRBV4-1	NA	TRBJ2-4	TGCGCCAGCAGCCAGGGGACAGGGGGCGCTGGAAACATTCAGTACTTC	CASSQGTGGAGNIQYF
TRBD2	TRBV7-3	once	TRBJ2-1	TGTGCCAGCAGCCCACTGGGAGCGGGAGATGCCAATGAGCAGTTCTTC	CASSPLGAGDANEQFF
NA	TRBV29-1	NA	TRBJ1-6	TGCAGCGTTGCCGACACCGGGGGGTCACCCCTCCACTTT	CSVADTGGSPLHF
TRBD2	TRBV5-8	once	TRBJ2-2	TGTGCCAGCAGCCACGGACTAGCGGAGGGCACCGGGGAGCTGTTTTTT	CASSHGLAEGTGELFF
TRBD1	TRBV12-5	NA	TRBJ2-1	TGTGCTAGTGTTGGACAGGTTCACAATGAGCAGTTCTTC	CASVGQVHNEQFF
TRBD2	TRBV4-3	NA	TRBJ2-7	TGCGCCAGCAGCTACGAGGGCGTAGCGGGACCCTACGAGCAGTACTTC	CASSYEGVAGPYEQYF
TRBD1	TRBV6-1	NA	TRBJ2-7	TGTGCCAGCAGTGGACAGGGGGTTCTGACCTACGAGCAGTACTTC	CASSGQGVLTYEQYF
TRBD2	TRBV4-2	NA	TRBJ2-7	TGTGCCAGCAGCCAAGAGATGCGGGAGGCGGGGGAGCAGTACTTC	CASSQEMREAGEQYF
NA	TRBV5-4	once	TRBJ1-3	TGTGCCAGCAGCTTGGCGGGAACTGGAAACACCATATATTTT	CASSLAGTGNTIYF
TRBD2	TRBV28	once	TRBJ2-7	TGTGCCAGTAGCGGGAGGGCCGGCGAGCAGTACTTC	CASSGRAGEQYF
TRBD1	TRBV4-1	NA	TRBJ1-2	TGCGCCAGCAGCCAAGGACAGGGGAACGGGATGGGTGGCTACACCTTC	CASSQGQGNGMGGYTF
TRBD1	TRBV7-9	NA	TRBJ1-2	TGTGCCAGCAGCTCGTGGGACAGAAACTATGGCTACACCTTC	CASSSWDRNYGYTF
NA	TRBV6-6	few	TRBJ1-1	TGTGCCAGCAGTCACGGGGACAAGAACACTGAAGCTTTCTTT	CASSHGDKNTEAFF
NA	TRBV6-5	NA	TRBJ1-2	TGTGCCAGCAGTTCGGGGCTTTACGGCTACACCTTC	CASSSGLYGYTF
TRBD1	TRBV5-1	NA	TRBJ2-5	TGCGCCAGCAGCTTTGGGACAGGGGAAGAGACCCAGTACTTC	CASSFGTGEETQYF
NA	TRBV11-2	NA	TRBJ1-1	TGTGCCAGCAGCTTAGCCCCGACAACTACCATGAACACTGAAGCTTTCTTT	CASSLAPTTTMNTEAFF
TRBD1	TRBV7-8	once	TRBJ1-4	TGTGCCAGCAGCCTTAGCCAACTTCCGGGACAGAGCAATGAAAAACTGTTTTTT	CASSLSQLPGQSNEKLFF
TRBD2	TRBV6-4	few	TRBJ2-2	TGTGCCAGCAGTTTTACGGGAGGATCTTCCGGGGAGCTGTTTTTT	CASSFTGGSSGELFF
NA	TRBV5-1	NA	TRBJ1-3	TGCGCCAGCAGCTTGGTTTCCAGGGGCAAGGGAAACACCATATATTTT	CASSLVSRGKGNTIYF
TRBD2	TRBV5-1	NA	TRBJ2-1	TGCGCCAGCAGCGGAGAAGCGGGAGGGCTGCTCTTC	CASSGEAGGLLF
TRBD1	TRBV5-1	NA	TRBJ2-1	TGCGCCAGCAGCCCCGGAGACAGGGTCACCAATGAGCAGTTCTTC	CASSPGDRVTNEQFF
NA	TRBV2	many	TRBJ1-5	TGTGCCAGCACGGGGGCCATCAATCAGCCCCAGCATTTT	CASTGAINQPQHF